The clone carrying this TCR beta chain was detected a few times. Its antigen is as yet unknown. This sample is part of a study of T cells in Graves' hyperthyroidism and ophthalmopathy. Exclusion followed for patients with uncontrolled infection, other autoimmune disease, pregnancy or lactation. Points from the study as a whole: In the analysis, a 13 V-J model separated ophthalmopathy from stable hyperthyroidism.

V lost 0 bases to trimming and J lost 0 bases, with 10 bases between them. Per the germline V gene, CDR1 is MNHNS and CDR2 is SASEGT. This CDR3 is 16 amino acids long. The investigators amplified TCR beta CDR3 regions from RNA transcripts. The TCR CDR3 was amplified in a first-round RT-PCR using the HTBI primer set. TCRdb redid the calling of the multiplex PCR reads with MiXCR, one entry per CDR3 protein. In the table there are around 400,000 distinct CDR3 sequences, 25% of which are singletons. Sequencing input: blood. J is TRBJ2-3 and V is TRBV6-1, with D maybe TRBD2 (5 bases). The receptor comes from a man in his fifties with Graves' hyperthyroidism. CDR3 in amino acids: CASSEAGELSTDTQYF. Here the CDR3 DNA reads TGTGCCAGCAGTGAAGCTGGGGAGCTTAGCACAGATACGCAGTATTTT.